These 28 T cell receptor beta chains originate from one sample sequenced in a study of cytomegalovirus exposure and HLA in healthy donors. The PCR contained 60 Vbeta and 13 Jbeta primers. Only in-frame clones appear in the TCRdb table, and some are missing; sequencing was by immunoSEQ multiplex PCR. The table shows approximately 130,000 clones, with around 71% occurring only once. Sequenced material: PBMCs. The receptors derive from a woman aged 60-70 years in good health and CMV-seropositive.

The V call is TRBV6-5, the J call TRBJ2-7; the D is unclear. Germline-derived CDR1 and CDR2 are MNHEY and SVGAGI. V lost 5 bases, J lost 9 bases, and 8 bases lay in between. The length of the CDR3 is 10 residues. The CDR3 loop reads CASSPVPQYF. The DNA for the CDR3 is TGTGCCAGCAGTCCAGTACCGCAGTACTTC.

This clone was detected a few times. V usage is TRBV10-3 and J usage is TRBJ1-1, with 8 bases lining up with TRBD1. Per the germline V gene, CDR1 is ENHRY and CDR2 is SYGVKD. The CDR3 sequence is 14 residues long. V trimming: 7 bases; J trimming: 5 bases; junction bases outside the gene matches: 9. CDR3 in DNA: TGTGCCATCATGGAGACAGGGGTTGGGACTGAAGCTTTCTTT. Translating it yields CAIMETGVGTEAFF.

V usage is TRBV20-1 and J usage is TRBJ1-4; 9 nucleotides line up with TRBD1. V shed 6 bases, J shed 13 bases, and the junction held 6 bases outside the gene matches. The CDR3 runs to 11 residues. From germline, CDR1 is DFQATT and CDR2 SNEGSKA (reference sequence). CDR3 in DNA: TGCAGTGCGGACAGGGGAAATAGACTGTTTTTT. Translated, it gives CSADRGNRLFF.

This clone was counted only a few times. The chain has TRBV27 and TRBJ1-5; D might be TRBD1 (5 bases). Germline CDR1 and CDR2: MNHEY and SMNVEV (reference sequence). CDR3 length equals 16 residues. Trimming left V 2 bases short and J 3 bases short, with 14 bases between. CDR3 in DNA: TGTGCCAGCAGTTTAAAGCCTCGGGGGACCAATCAGCCCCAGCATTTT. The encoded protein is CASSLKPRGTNQPQHF.

This clone turned up a few times. This sequence joins TRBV5-6 and TRBJ2-7, with TRBD1 matching 7 bases. Germline V lookup: CDR1 SGHDT, CDR2 YYEEEE. V was clipped by 4 bases and J by 3 bases; unmatched bases: 4. This CDR3 comprises 13 residues. DNA of the CDR3: TGTGCCAGCAGCCGGGACAGTAACTACGAGCAGTACTTC. It is translated as CASSRDSNYEQYF.

This clone was observed a few times. This chain connects TRBV16 to TRBJ1-2, with 10 bases identical to TRBD1. The CDR3 sequence is 14 residues long. Germline loops: CDR1 KGHSY, CDR2 FQNENV. The V segment lost 4 bases and the J segment 4 bases; nucleotides outside the gene matches: 3. The CDR3 nucleotides are TGTGCCAGCAGCCCGGGGACAGGGGTCTATGGCTACACCTTC. It yields the protein CASSPGTGVYGYTF.

A few counts support this clone. The chain links TRBV6-5 to TRBJ1-1; D remains unclear. V shed 6 bases and J shed 5 bases, with 13 bases lying between them. There are 13 residues in the CDR3. Looked up from germline, CDR1 is MNHEY and CDR2 is SVGAGI. Here the CDR3 reads CASSLFGQTEAFF. In nucleotides, the CDR3 is TGTGCCAGCAGCCTCTTTGGCCAGACTGAAGCTTTCTTT.

The chain is built from TRBV14 and TRBJ1-1, with D perhaps TRBD1 (5 bases). V was clipped by 3 bases and J by 0 bases, with 14 bases between them. The CDR3 totals 16 residues. Germline values: CDR1 SGHDN, CDR2 FVKESK. This chain's CDR3 is CASSQGDYYMNTEAFF. CDR3 coding DNA: TGTGCCAGCAGCCAGGGGGACTATTACATGAACACTGAAGCTTTCTTT.

This rearrangement joins TRBV5-8 to TRBJ1-2, with 7 bases identical to TRBD1. J lost 3 bases, V lost 9 bases, and 8 bases had no gene match. The germline gives CDR1 SGHTS, CDR2 YDEGEE. The CDR3 consists of 13 residues. The chain's CDR3 is CATHPGQDYGYTF. DNA for the CDR3: TGTGCCACCCACCCAGGACAGGACTATGGCTACACCTTC.

The rearrangement uses TRBV18 and TRBJ2-7; TRBD1 is a possible D gene (6 bases). Germline V gene data show CDR1 as KGHSH and CDR2 as LQKENI. This CDR3 is built from 14 residues. Trimming left V 1 base short and J 6 bases short, with 13 bases between. CDR3 sequence reads: CASSPQPIRGEQYF. The DNA of the CDR3 is TGTGCCAGCTCACCACAGCCAATCAGGGGCGAGCAGTACTTC.

The V call is TRBV5-1, the J call TRBJ2-7; 11 positions agree with TRBD2. The V gene's germline CDR1 is SGHRS and CDR2 YFSETQ. There are 14 residues in the CDR3. Germline trimming cut 3 bases from V and 7 bases from J; bases unmatched to any gene: 6. In DNA, the CDR3 is TGCGCCAGCAGCTCTCTAGCGGGGGGCGGGGAGCAGTACTTC. Its translation is CASSSLAGGGEQYF. The whole variable domain, remainder taken from reference TRBV5-1 and TRBJ2-7, is KAGVTQTPRYLIKTRGQQVTLSCSPISGHRSVSWYQQTPGQGLQFLFEYFSETQRNKGNFPGRFSGRQFSNSRSEMNVSTLELGDSALYLCASSSLAGGGEQYFGPGTRLTVT.

The chain combines TRBV7-9 with TRBJ2-1; D may be TRBD1 (6 bases). Trimming removed 6 bases from V and 7 bases from J, with 16 bases in between. There are 14 residues in the CDR3. The germline V gene has CDR1 SEHNR and CDR2 FQNEAQ (reference sequence). In DNA, the CDR3 is TGTGCCAGCAGTGACTCCGACAGGAGGAATGAGCAGTTCTTC. This encodes CASSDSDRRNEQFF.

This clone was detected only a few times. The V gene is TRBV6-5, the J gene TRBJ1-4; D is possibly TRBD1 (6 bases). Trimming removed 4 bases at V and 1 base at J, with 10 bases between. The CDR3 is 15 amino acids. The V gene's germline CDR1 is MNHEY and CDR2 SVGAGI. In nucleotides, the CDR3 is TGTGCCAGCAGTTCAGAGGGGGTAACTAATGAAAAACTGTTTTTT. Translation gives CASSSEGVTNEKLFF.

A few counts support this clone. This rearrangement joins TRBV7-3 to TRBJ1-1; TRBD1 is a possible D gene (5 bases). The CDR3 covers 12 residues. Germline CDR1 and CDR2: SGHTA and FQGTGA. The V end lost 5 bases, the J end lost 7 bases, and 11 bases lay between the germline ends. Here the CDR3 reads CASSAPGDEAFF. CDR3 DNA: TGTGCCAGCAGCGCTCCGGGGGATGAAGCTTTCTTT. Full variable domain (remainder filled in from reference TRBV7-3 and TRBJ1-1): GAGVSQTPSNKVTEKGKYVELRCDPISGHTALYWYRQSLGQGPEFLIYFQGTGAADDSGLPNDRFFAVRPEGSVSTLKIQRTERGDSAVYLCASSAPGDEAFFGQGTRLTVV.

This chain links TRBV7-2 with TRBJ1-1; D not resolved. The CDR3 has 14 amino acids. Between the trimmed V and J ends, which lost 3 bases and 2 bases, there was a span of 10 bases. Germline V gene lookup returns CDR1 SGHTA and CDR2 FQGNSA. The DNA for the CDR3 is TGTGCCAGCAGCTTTAGCTCCACAAACACTGAAGCTTTCTTT. Encoded protein: CASSFSSTNTEAFF.

This clone was detected once. The chain uses TRBV9 and TRBJ2-3, with D maybe TRBD2 (5 bases). Germline V gene data show CDR1 as SGDLS and CDR2 as YYNGEE. The length of the CDR3 is 12 residues. V was pared by 4 bases and J by 7 bases, with 10 bases between. The CDR3 DNA follows: TGTGCCAGCAGCTCGGACTTGTATACGCAGTATTTT. This gives the protein CASSSDLYTQYF.

The rearrangement links TRBV27 to TRBJ2-3; a possible D gene is TRBD1 (6 bases). V gave up 6 bases and J gave up 6 bases, with 19 bases separating them. CDR3 length: 15 residues. Germline V gene data show CDR1 as MNHEY and CDR2 as SMNVEV (reference sequence). The CDR3 nucleotides read TGTGCCAGCAGCCCGACAGGACCCCTCGGGGATACGCAGTATTTT. It translates to CASSPTGPLGDTQYF.

This chain joins TRBV7-3 and TRBJ2-7; 7 nucleotides agree with TRBD1. V was pared by 5 bases and J by 4 bases, with 11 bases of the junction left unmatched. This CDR3 region has 15 residues. Germline lookup yields CDR1 SGHTA and CDR2 FQGTGA. For the CDR3, the DNA is TGTGCCAGCAGCCTCCAGGGGCAGGGGGAGTACGAGCAGTACTTC. This encodes CASSLQGQGEYEQYF.

V is TRBV27 and J is TRBJ2-3; a weak D match, TRBD1 (5 bases). V was shortened by 3 bases and J by 4 bases, with 8 bases between the two germline ends. This CDR3 is built from 13 residues. Per germline, CDR1 MNHEY and CDR2 SMNVEV (reference sequence). This chain's CDR3 is CASSFVGADTQYF. In nucleotides, the CDR3 is TGTGCCAGCAGTTTCGTAGGGGCAGATACGCAGTATTTT.

V is TRBV14 and J is TRBJ1-2, with D hard to call. This CDR3 comprises 14 residues. V was clipped by 0 bases and J by 7 bases, with 12 bases between them. Germline V gene data show CDR1 as SGHDN and CDR2 as FVKESK. The CDR3 nucleotides read TGTGCCAGCAGCCAAGAGACATTTCGGGGTGGCTACACCTTC. Amino acids: CASSQETFRGGYTF.

In regard to this clone: The same CDR3 also results from other DNA sequences found in this sample. This chain links TRBV4-1 with TRBJ2-3; 7 bases agree with TRBD2. After removal of 0 bases from V and 7 bases from J, the junction contained 7 bases not matched to a gene. The CDR3 is 15 residues long. Looked up from germline, CDR1 is MGHRA and CDR2 is YSYEKL. The CDR3 here is CASSQEPAGQYTQYF. The CDR3 nucleotides are TGCGCCAGCAGCCAAGAGCCAGCGGGGCAATATACGCAGTATTTT.

This chain joins TRBV4-2 and TRBJ1-2; D possibly corresponds to TRBD1 (6 bases). The CDR3 has 15 amino acids. Germline V gene sequence: CDR1 LGHNA, CDR2 YNFKEQ. Trimming took off 4 bases at V and 4 bases at J, with 16 bases between the two ends. The CDR3 is CASSLHDRGGYGYTF. Here the CDR3 DNA reads TGTGCCAGCAGCCTTCACGACAGAGGGGGCTATGGCTACACCTTC.

The chain employs TRBV10-3 and TRBJ1-1, with D hard to call. The CDR3 is 13 residues long. V gave up 4 bases and J gave up 4 bases, with 10 bases separating them. Germline V gives CDR1 ENHRY, CDR2 SYGVKD. The CDR3 region is CAISAREGTEAFF. CDR3 in DNA: TGTGCCATCAGTGCTAGGGAGGGCACTGAAGCTTTCTTT.

In its sample, this clone was seen once. J is TRBJ1-1 and V is TRBV27; maybe TRBD1 (5 bases). V shed 3 bases and J shed 4 bases, with 12 bases lying between them. The CDR3 is 14 residues long. Germline values: CDR1 MNHEY, CDR2 SMNVEV (reference sequence). The CDR3 region has the DNA TGTGCCAGCAGTTTGCCTGGGGCGGTCACTGAAGCTTTCTTT. It specifies CASSLPGAVTEAFF.

This clone was seen only a few times. This rearrangement joins TRBV18 to TRBJ2-7; tentative D call: TRBD2 (6 bases). This CDR3 spans 15 amino acids. Germline CDR1 is KGHSH and CDR2 is LQKENI. Trimming took off 1 base at V and 5 bases at J, with 15 bases between the two ends. DNA for the CDR3: TGTGCCAGCTCACCACTCCCCTTGGGGGGAAACGAGCAGTACTTC. Translated, it gives CASSPLPLGGNEQYF.

This clone has a handful of counts. The CDR3 reads CASSYRVTPGGYTF. DNA of the CDR3: TGTGCCAGCAGTTACAGGGTGACACCGGGGGGCTACACCTTC. The J gene is TRBJ1-2, the V gene TRBV6-5; no firm D call. CDR3 length: 14 residues. Trimming left V 2 bases short and J 8 bases short, with 15 bases between. In germline, CDR1 is MNHEY, CDR2 SVGAGI.

CDR3 in DNA: TGTGCCAGTTCTCGGACAGGGGGCGCCGAGCAGTACTTC. This encodes CASSRTGGAEQYF. V gene TRBV18 combines with J gene TRBJ2-7, with TRBD1 matching 11 bases. The CDR3 consists of 13 residues. CDR1 and CDR2 (germline): KGHSH, LQKENI. The trim removed 9 bases at V and 6 bases at J, leaving 7 bases unmatched.

The chain uses TRBV4-2 and TRBJ1-1, with 7 bases aligning to TRBD1. The V and J ends lost 1 base and 8 bases, in that order; junction bases with no gene match: 4. From germline, CDR1 is LGHNA and CDR2 YNFKEQ. This CDR3 is 13 amino acids long. The CDR3 here is CASSQARDREAFF. As DNA, the CDR3 is TGTGCCAGCAGCCAAGCACGGGACAGAGAAGCTTTCTTT.